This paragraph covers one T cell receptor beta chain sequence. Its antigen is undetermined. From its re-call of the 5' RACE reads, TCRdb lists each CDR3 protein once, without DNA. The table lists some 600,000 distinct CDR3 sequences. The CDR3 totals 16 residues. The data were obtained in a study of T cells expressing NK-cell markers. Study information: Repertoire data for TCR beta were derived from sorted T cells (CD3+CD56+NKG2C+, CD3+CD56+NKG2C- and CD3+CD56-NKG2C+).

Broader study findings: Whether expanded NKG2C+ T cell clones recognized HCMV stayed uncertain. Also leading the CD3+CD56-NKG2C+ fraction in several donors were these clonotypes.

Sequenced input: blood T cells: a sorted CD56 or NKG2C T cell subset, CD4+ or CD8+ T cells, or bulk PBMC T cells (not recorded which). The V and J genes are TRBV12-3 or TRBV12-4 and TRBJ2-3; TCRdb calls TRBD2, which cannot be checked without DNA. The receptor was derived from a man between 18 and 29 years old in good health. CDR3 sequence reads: CASSLSGTSLTDTQYF.